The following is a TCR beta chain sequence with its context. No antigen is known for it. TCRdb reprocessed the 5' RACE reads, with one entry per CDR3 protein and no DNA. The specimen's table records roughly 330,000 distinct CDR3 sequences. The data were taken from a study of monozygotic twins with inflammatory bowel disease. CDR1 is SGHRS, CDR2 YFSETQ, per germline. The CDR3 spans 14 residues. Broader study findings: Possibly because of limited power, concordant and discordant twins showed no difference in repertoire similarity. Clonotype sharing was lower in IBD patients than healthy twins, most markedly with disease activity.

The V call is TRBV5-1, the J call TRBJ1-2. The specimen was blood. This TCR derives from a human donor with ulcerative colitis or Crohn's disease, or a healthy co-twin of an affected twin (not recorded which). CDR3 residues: CASSLDRVNYGYTF.